This TCR beta chain comes out of a study of T-cell reconstitution after alpha-beta-depleted transplantation in children. The CDR3 consists of 14 residues. V was pared by 9 bases and J by 5 bases, with 9 bases of the junction left unmatched. Germline V gene data show CDR1 as ENHRY and CDR2 as SYGVKD. Study-wide results and caveats: Newly produced T cells mostly provided counts and TCRbeta diversity after one year, as hyperexpanded clones declined. Several hundred expanded graft clones reportedly gave rise to the alpha-beta T cells present about two months after transplant.

Details on this clonotype: The antigen is not known.

TCRbeta library preparation incorporated unique molecular identifiers. MiXCR, applied by TCRdb to the PCR reads, yields one record per CDR3 protein. The data contain about 440,000 distinct CDR3 sequences, around two fifths of them singletons. The sequencing here drew on PBMCs, taken before TCRalphabeta/CD19-depleted stem cell transplant. The TCR sequence derives from a girl aged 2 to 10 with aplastic anemia, due to receive a stem cell transplant. The chain couples TRBV10-3 to TRBJ2-1; TRBD1 agrees at 8 bases. The CDR3 reads CAISTGGRNNEQFF. CDR3 DNA sequence: TGTGCCATTTCCACAGGGGGGAGGAACAATGAGCAGTTCTTC.